Presented here are 14 T cell receptor beta chains from one specimen sequenced in a study of cytomegalovirus exposure and HLA in healthy donors. 60 Vbeta and 13 Jbeta primers were used in PCR. Assay used: immunoSEQ multiplex PCR; TCRdb lists only in-frame clones, some missing. Seen here are about 170,000 clones, 79% observed once, and the top ten hold approximately 2.2%. The material sequenced was PBMCs. These receptors all stem from a woman aged 45-65 years in good health and CMV-seronegative.

V gene TRBV5-5 combines with J gene TRBJ2-2; TRBD2 matches at 8 bases. Germline lookup yields CDR1 SGHKS and CDR2 YYEKEE (reference sequence). The V segment lost 4 bases and the J segment 1 base; nucleotides outside the gene matches: 6. The CDR3 spans 16 residues. The DNA of the CDR3 is TGTGCCAGCAGCCCGGCGGGGGGTAGGAACACCGGGGAGCTGTTTTTT. Its translation is CASSPAGGRNTGELFF.

With regard to this clone: At the DNA level, this CDR3 is encoded by other sequences in the same sample as well. CDR3 in DNA: TGTGCCAGCAGCCCGGGGAGGGATTCACCCCTCCACTTT. Protein sequence: CASSPGRDSPLHF. The chain recombines TRBV5-6 with TRBJ1-6; unclear D gene. Germline V CDR1 and CDR2: SGHDT, YYEEEE. The CDR3 spans 13 residues. V was clipped by 4 bases and J by 8 bases, with 10 bases between them.

The chain joins TRBV2 to TRBJ2-3; D ambiguous. The CDR3 extends over 14 amino acids. The V gene's germline CDR1 is SNHLY and CDR2 FYNNEI. The V gene lost 4 bases and the J gene lost 2 bases, with 10 bases spanning the gap. Here the CDR3 reads CASSGRPNTDTQYF. The CDR3 nucleotides are TGTGCCAGCAGTGGGAGACCCAACACAGATACGCAGTATTTT.

This clone was detected only once. The chain is built from TRBV18 and TRBJ1-4; TRBD1 matches at 7 bases. Germline CDR1 reads KGHSH; CDR2 reads LQKENI. The CDR3 totals 15 residues. V lost 6 bases to trimming and J lost 5 bases; unmatched junction nucleotides: 9. CDR3 in DNA: TGTGCCAGCTCGCTCAACAGGGGACAAAATGAAAAACTGTTTTTT. This gives the protein CASSLNRGQNEKLFF.

The chain carries TRBV7-9 and TRBJ1-5; 8 bases agree with TRBD1. Per germline, CDR1 SEHNR and CDR2 FQNEAQ (reference sequence). CDR3 size: 15 residues. V dropped 8 bases and J dropped 3; count of bases not matched to a gene: 9. The CDR3 sequence is CASQQGAHINQPQHF. The CDR3 nucleotides are TGTGCCAGCCAGCAGGGGGCCCATATCAATCAGCCCCAGCATTTT.

This clone was observed once. The chain uses TRBV7-6 and TRBJ2-5, with 7 positions matching TRBD2. The CDR3 spans 17 residues. Per germline, CDR1 SGHVS and CDR2 FNYEAQ. The V and J ends lost 6 bases and 1 base, in that order; junction bases with no gene match: 14. The CDR3 is CASSLTSEKPLQETQYF. As DNA, the CDR3 is TGTGCCAGCAGTCTAACTAGCGAAAAACCCCTCCAAGAGACCCAGTACTTC. Full variable domain (remainder filled in from reference TRBV7-6 and TRBJ2-5): GAGVSQSPRYKVTKRGQDVALRCDPISGHVSLYWYRQALGQGPEFLTYFNYEAQQDKSGLPNDRFSAERPEGSISTLTIQRTEQRDSAMYRCASSLTSEKPLQETQYFGPGTRLLVL.

This chain uses TRBV6-5 with TRBJ1-4; no clear D. Trimming removed 5 bases at V and 7 bases at J, with 5 bases between. The CDR3 totals 11 residues. Germline values: CDR1 MNHEY, CDR2 SVGAGI. The CDR3 sequence is CASSGSEKLFF. The CDR3 DNA reads TGTGCCAGCAGTGGGAGTGAAAAACTGTTTTTT.

This clone was recorded a few times. This chain connects TRBV4-2 to TRBJ1-5, with 8 bases aligning to TRBD1. Germline lookup yields CDR1 LGHNA and CDR2 YNFKEQ. V shed 4 bases, J shed 6 bases, and the junction held 11 bases outside the gene matches. The CDR3 extends over 16 amino acids. The DNA for the CDR3 is TGTGCCAGCAGCCCAAACCCCTTGACAGGGGTTCAGCCCCAGCATTTT. Translated: CASSPNPLTGVQPQHF.

The gene calls are TRBV19 and TRBJ1-1, with 9 nucleotides matching TRBD1. This CDR3 region has 15 residues. J was trimmed by 1 base and V by 6 bases; bases with no gene match: 6. CDR1 LNHDA and CDR2 SQIVND come from the germline V gene (reference sequence). The CDR3 spells CASRPGQGSNTEAFF. The DNA of the CDR3 is TGTGCCAGTAGACCGGGACAGGGCTCGAACACTGAAGCTTTCTTT.

This clone was observed a handful of times. This chain joins TRBV18 and TRBJ2-7; 9 bases map to TRBD1. The length of the CDR3 is 13 residues. V gave up 6 bases and J gave up 5 bases; unmatched junction bases: 5. Germline values: CDR1 KGHSH, CDR2 LQKENI. CDR3 protein: CASSQGQGNEQYF. The CDR3, as DNA: TGTGCCAGCTCTCAGGGACAGGGAAACGAGCAGTACTTC.

V gene TRBV27 combines with J gene TRBJ1-1; perhaps TRBD1 as D (5 bases). Germline CDR1 is MNHEY and CDR2 is SMNVEV (reference sequence). The CDR3 sequence is 13 residues long. Trimming took 6 bases from V and 5 from J, leaving 13 bases between them. The CDR3 loop reads CASRLAGETEAFF. The CDR3 nucleotides read TGTGCCAGCAGGCTCGCGGGGGAAACTGAAGCTTTCTTT.

The chain employs TRBV4-2 and TRBJ2-1; 7 bases are shared with TRBD2. The V gene's germline CDR1 is LGHNA and CDR2 YNFKEQ. V shed 1 base and J 0 bases; nucleotides not matched to a gene: 0. The CDR3 is 15 residues long. The CDR3 protein is CASSQGGGSYNEQFF. The CDR3 DNA is TGTGCCAGCAGCCAAGGCGGGGGCTCCTACAATGAGCAGTTCTTC.

The gene calls are TRBV18 and TRBJ2-1; the match to TRBD2 covers 9 bases. V shed 3 bases and J 0 bases; nucleotides not matched to a gene: 9. The CDR3 consists of 18 residues. The germline V gene encodes CDR1 KGHSH and CDR2 LQKENI. The CDR3 loop reads CASSPGSGRGSSYNEQFF. As DNA, the CDR3 is TGTGCCAGCTCACCTGGTAGCGGGAGAGGAAGCTCCTACAATGAGCAGTTCTTC.

V usage is TRBV2 and J usage is TRBJ1-2, with D possibly being TRBD1 (6 bases). Deletions cut 2 bases from V and 1 base from J, with 14 bases between. The CDR3 contains 16 residues. CDR1 and CDR2 (germline): SNHLY, FYNNEI. The CDR3, as DNA: TGTGCCAGCAGTGAACCAACAGGGTCGGGTAACTATGGCTACACCTTC. Translated: CASSEPTGSGNYGYTF.